This T cell receptor (beta chain) derives from a study of identical twins. TCRdb passed the 5' RACE reads through MiXCR, listing each CDR3 protein once. The sample carries some 250,000 distinct CDR3 sequences, around 6.5% recorded once. The germline CDR1 and CDR2 sequences are SGHDN and FVKESK. V was shortened by 3 bases and J by 0 bases, with 12 bases between the two germline ends. The CDR3 extends over 15 amino acids. This clonotype has a handful of counts. This same sample was also part of a study on T cells expressing NK-cell markers. According to that study: Sorted T-cell subsets CD3+CD56+NKG2C+, CD3+CD56+NKG2C- and CD3+CD56-NKG2C+ were TCR beta-sequenced.

The rearrangement joins TRBV14 to TRBJ2-7; perhaps TRBD1 as D (6 bases). The sequenced sample consisted of CD8+ T cells sorted from blood. The source of this sequence is a woman younger than 35 in good health. The CDR3 region is CASSQGDTLSYEQYF. In DNA, the CDR3 is TGTGCCAGCAGCCAGGGGGACACCCTCTCCTACGAGCAGTACTTC.